This T cell receptor (beta chain) was identified during a study of early T cells in non-severe SARS-CoV-2 infection (dated by TCRdb to the early 2020s). Study-level background: Because TCR sequencing relied on bulk RNA taken from unsorted whole blood, pairing of alpha and beta chains was not possible.

This clonotype was counted a few times. It has no known antigen specificity. No base qualities exist here, and no much larger clone lies one base off it. Taken from cysteine to phenylalanine, the CDR3 has 15 residues. The kept DNA is CDR3 alone, 45 bases in frame from the first base. Reading the germline V gene (reference sequence) gives CDR1 LNHDA and CDR2 SQIVND. V is shortened by 1 base, J by 6 bases, and the region joining them spans 14 bases. Libraries came from 5' RACE. The instrument given in TCRdb is NextSeq 500. Unique molecular identifiers were attached to individual cDNA molecules in the TCR library protocol so that sequencing error and PCR bias could be corrected. Both TCR alpha and beta chains were sequenced, and tight co-correlation was observed between alpha and beta sequence abundances in each sample. On the authors' methods: Decombinator V4 was used to annotate the V gene, J gene and CDR3 of the TCR sequences. Expanded TCRs were defined as changing significantly between any two time points under a Poisson model with p below 0.0001. Abundances of TCRs were expressed as counts per million after normalisation to the total number of TCRs sequenced in each sample. TRAV1-2 paired with TRAJ12, TRAJ20 or TRAJ33 defined MAIT TCRs, while TRAV10 paired with TRAJ18 defined iNKT TCRs. VDJdb, accessed 1 November 2021, was searched for CMV, EBV and SARS-CoV-2 annotated TCRs, excluding TCRs annotated for multiple antigens. The public sequencing data were trimmed at Q25 with fastp and processed into clonotypes with MiXCR by TCRdb, which kept only in-frame beta chains. CDR3 protein duplicates are merged, each entry listing the most common genes and DNA. It is TCRdb's table, rather than the study itself, that gives the V and J calls and clone size. This sample is represented by some 66,000 distinct CDR3 sequences; less than 9.5% of them were singletons. Of the sample, approximately 3% falls within the top ten clones.

A case-control design nested within a healthcare worker cohort in London, UK, was used, with weekly nasopharyngeal swab PCR tests and blood sampling performed. Healthcare workers were recruited during the week of the UK lockdown, between 23 and 31 March 2020, and followed weekly for up to roughly 15 weeks. The paper's findings and limits, for the study overall: Matching against VDJdb was skewed toward anti-spike CD8 responses, likely underestimated virus-specific expansions, and missed private and CD4 specificities.

This clonotype was obtained from an adult who was a healthcare worker with PCR-confirmed SARS-CoV-2 infection or an uninfected control (not recorded which). The sequenced sample was whole blood. Recombination linked TRBV19 to TRBJ2-3, and possibly TRBD1, on 5 matching bases. The DNA sequence is given as TGTGCCAGTAGTATAGCGGCAGGGATTGGGGATACGCAGTATTTT. This yields the protein CASSIAAGIGDTQYF.